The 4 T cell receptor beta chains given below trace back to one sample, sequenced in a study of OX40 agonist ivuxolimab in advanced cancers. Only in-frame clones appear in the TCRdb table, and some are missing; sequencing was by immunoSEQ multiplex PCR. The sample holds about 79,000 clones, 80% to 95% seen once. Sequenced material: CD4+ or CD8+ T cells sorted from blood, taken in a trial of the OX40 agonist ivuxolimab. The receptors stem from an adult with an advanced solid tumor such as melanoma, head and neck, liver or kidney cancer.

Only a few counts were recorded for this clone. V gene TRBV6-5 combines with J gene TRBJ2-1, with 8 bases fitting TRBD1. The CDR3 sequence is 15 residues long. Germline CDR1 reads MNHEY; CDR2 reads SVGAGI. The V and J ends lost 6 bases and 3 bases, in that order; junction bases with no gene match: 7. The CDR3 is CASRLTGVDYNEQFF. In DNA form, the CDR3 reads TGTGCCAGCAGATTGACAGGGGTGGACTACAATGAGCAGTTCTTC.

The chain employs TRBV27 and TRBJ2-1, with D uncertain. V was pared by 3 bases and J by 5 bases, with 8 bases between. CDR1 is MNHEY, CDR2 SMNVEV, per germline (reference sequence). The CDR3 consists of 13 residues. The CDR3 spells CASSLGADNEQFF. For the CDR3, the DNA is TGTGCCAGCAGTTTGGGCGCAGACAATGAGCAGTTCTTC.

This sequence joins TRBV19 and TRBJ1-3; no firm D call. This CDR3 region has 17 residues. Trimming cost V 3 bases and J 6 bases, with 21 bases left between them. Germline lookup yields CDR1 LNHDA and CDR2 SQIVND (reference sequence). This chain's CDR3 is CASSMVADLGRENTIYF. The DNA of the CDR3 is TGTGCCAGTAGTATGGTGGCGGACCTCGGACGCGAAAACACCATATATTTT.

CDR3 loop: CASSENRVGYTF. The CDR3 DNA sequence: TGTGCCAGCAGTGAAAACCGGGTGGGCTACACCTTC. The chain recombines TRBV6-1 with TRBJ1-2; D unresolved. This CDR3 is built from 12 residues. V was trimmed by 2 bases and J by 8 bases, leaving 9 bases between them. The V gene's germline CDR1 is MNHNS and CDR2 SASEGT.